A single T cell receptor (beta chain) is shown here with its context. The antigen is not known. CDR3 length equals 15 residues. Trimming removed 6 bases at V and 0 bases at J, with 15 bases between. Germline V gene data show CDR1 as MNHEY and CDR2 as SVGAGI. These data come from a study of cytomegalovirus exposure and HLA in healthy donors. Overall study context: Around 80 million unique TCRs from HLA-typed donors were held in an early data release.

Vbeta (60) and Jbeta (13) primers were used in the PCR. Sequencing used immunoSEQ multiplex PCR; TCRdb keeps in-frame clones, though not all of them. The sample lists about 130,000 clones; over 80% were seen once. Study conclusions and caveats: HLA alleles showed associations with approximately 15,000 TCR beta sequences in a later analysis, at a 0.05 false discovery rate. A later analysis reportedly identified an Asian-associated ancestry cluster as carrying fewer N-insertions than the roughly 670-donor mean.

The source is a man aged 40-49 years in good health and CMV-seronegative. Sequences were obtained from PBMCs. The rearrangement uses TRBV6-5 and TRBJ2-7, with TRBD1 as a possible D gene (6 bases). CDR3 in DNA: TGTGCCAGCAGCTGGGGGCAGTCGAGCTCCTACGAGCAGTACTTC. Residues: CASSWGQSSSYEQYF.